The T cell receptor beta chain described here comes from a study of blood T cell repertoires in COVID-19. Study overall: Material from acute and convalescent COVID-19 was sourced from the United States, Italy and Spain.

This CDR3 has 15 residues. V lost 1 base, J lost 0 bases, and 8 bases lay in between. The germline CDR1 and CDR2 sequences are MNHEY and SMNVEV (reference sequence). The table came from immunoSEQ multiplex PCR; TCRdb's copy has only in-frame clones and leaves some out. The sample holds a few hundred thousand clones, roughly 90% seen once. The rearrangement joins TRBV27 to TRBJ2-3, with unresolved D. This receptor was identified in a man aged 18 to 35 who had recovered from COVID-19. Sequencing was carried out using peripheral blood. The CDR3 DNA sequence: TGTGCCAGCAGTTTATATGGTACTAGCACAGATACGCAGTATTTT. Its translation: CASSLYGTSTDTQYF.